Listed below are T cell receptor beta chains from one sample, sequenced in a study of early T cells in non-severe SARS-CoV-2 infection. TCRdb re-called the 5' RACE reads through MiXCR, storing one row per CDR3 protein. Of tens of thousands of distinct CDR3 sequences listed, roughly 14% are singletons. Input material: whole blood. The origin of the receptors is an adult who was a healthcare worker with PCR-confirmed SARS-CoV-2 infection or an uninfected control (not recorded which). CDR3s include the opening cysteine and the closing phenylalanine or tryptophan. The order of the fields is V gene, D gene, clone size, J gene, CDR3 protein, CDR3 DNA. The D gene is left open where the match is weak. Part of the rows lack a size; the others show once, few, many or a class for expanded clones.

V: TRBV12-5; D: .; size: .; J: TRBJ2-2; CDR3: CASGLATGNTGELFF; DNA: TGTGCTAGTGGTTTGGCCACAGGGAACACCGGGGAGCTGTTTTTT
V: TRBV19; D: .; size: many; J: TRBJ2-6; CDR3: CASSIEAVRTSGANVLTF; DNA: TGTGCCAGTAGTATTGAGGCGGTACGGACCTCTGGGGCCAACGTCCTGACTTTC
V: TRBV20-1; D: TRBD1; size: .; J: TRBJ1-5; CDR3: CSARVGRGVSNQPQHF; DNA: TGCAGTGCTAGAGTGGGCAGGGGGGTAAGCAATCAGCCCCAGCATTTT
V: TRBV18; D: .; size: .; J: TRBJ1-2; CDR3: CASSPWDTPYGYTF; DNA: TGTGCCAGCTCACCATGGGACACCCCCTATGGCTACACCTTC
V: TRBV6-2/TRBV6-3; D: TRBD1; size: few; J: TRBJ1-1; CDR3: CASSTGTGGRGTEAFF; DNA: TGTGCCAGCAGTACCGGGACAGGGGGCCGGGGGACTGAAGCTTTCTTT
V: TRBV2; D: TRBD1; size: .; J: TRBJ2-2; CDR3: CASWSRGSDTGELFF; DNA: TGTGCCAGCTGGAGCAGGGGGTCGGACACCGGGGAGCTGTTTTTT
V: TRBV11-1; D: .; size: few; J: TRBJ2-3; CDR3: CASSSPGDTQYF; DNA: TGTGCCAGCAGCTCACCTGGGGATACGCAGTATTTT
V: TRBV3-1; D: .; size: .; J: TRBJ1-2; CDR3: CASGHTTGYTF; DNA: TGTGCCAGCGGCCATACGACCGGCTACACCTTC
V: TRBV7-9; D: TRBD1; size: few; J: TRBJ1-5; CDR3: CASSSTKQGALQPQHF; DNA: TGTGCCAGCAGCTCGACAAAACAGGGGGCGCTTCAGCCCCAGCATTTT
V: TRBV5-6; D: TRBD1; size: many; J: TRBJ1-6; CDR3: CASSLVGTGHRTSPLHF; DNA: TGTGCCAGCAGCTTGGTAGGGACAGGGCATCGTACCTCACCCCTCCACTTT
V: TRBV6-6; D: .; size: .; J: TRBJ1-1; CDR3: CASTPPRQNTEAFF; DNA: TGTGCCAGCACCCCCCCCAGGCAGAACACTGAAGCTTTCTTT
V: TRBV4-1; D: .; size: .; J: TRBJ2-6; CDR3: CASSQDAGLSGANVLTF; DNA: TGCGCCAGCAGCCAAGATGCCGGGCTATCTGGGGCCAACGTCCTGACTTTC
V: TRBV10-3; D: .; size: .; J: TRBJ2-5; CDR3: CAIRAGQETQYF; DNA: TGTGCCATCAGGGCAGGACAAGAGACCCAGTACTTC
V: TRBV29-1; D: .; size: few; J: TRBJ1-1; CDR3: CSVARRQSPTEAFF; DNA: TGCAGCGTGGCTCGCCGACAGAGCCCCACTGAAGCTTTCTTT
V: TRBV28; D: .; size: .; J: TRBJ1-1; CDR3: CASSLPYTEAFF; DNA: TGTGCCAGCAGTTTACCATATACTGAAGCTTTCTTT